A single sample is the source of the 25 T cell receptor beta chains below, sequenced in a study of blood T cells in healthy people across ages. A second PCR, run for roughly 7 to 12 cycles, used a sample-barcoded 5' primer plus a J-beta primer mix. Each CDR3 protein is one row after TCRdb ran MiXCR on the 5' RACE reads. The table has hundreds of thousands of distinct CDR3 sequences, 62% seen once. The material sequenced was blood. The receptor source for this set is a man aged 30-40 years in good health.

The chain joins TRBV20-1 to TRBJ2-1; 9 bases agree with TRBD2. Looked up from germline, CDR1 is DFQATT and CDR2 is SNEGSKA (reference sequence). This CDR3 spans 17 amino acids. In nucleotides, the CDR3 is TGCTCACAGTCGTACAGCGGGGGGACGAGCTCCTACAATGAGCAGTTCTTC. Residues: CSQSYSGGTSSYNEQFF.

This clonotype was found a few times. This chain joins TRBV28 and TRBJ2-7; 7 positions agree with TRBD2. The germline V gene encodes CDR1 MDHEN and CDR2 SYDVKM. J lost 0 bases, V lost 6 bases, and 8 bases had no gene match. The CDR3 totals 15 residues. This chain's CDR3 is CASSPGGEGSYEQYF. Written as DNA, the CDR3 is TGTGCCAGCAGCCCGGGGGGAGAGGGCTCCTACGAGCAGTACTTC.

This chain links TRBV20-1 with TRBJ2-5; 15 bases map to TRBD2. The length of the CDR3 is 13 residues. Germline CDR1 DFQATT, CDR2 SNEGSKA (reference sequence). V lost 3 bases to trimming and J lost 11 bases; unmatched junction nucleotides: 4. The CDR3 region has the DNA TGCAGTGCTAGGGGACTAGCGGGGGGTGAGCAGTACTTC. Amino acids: CSARGLAGGEQYF.

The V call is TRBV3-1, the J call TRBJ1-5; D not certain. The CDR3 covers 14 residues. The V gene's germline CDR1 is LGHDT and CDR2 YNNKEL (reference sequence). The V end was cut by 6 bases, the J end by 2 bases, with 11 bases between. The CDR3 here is CASSRTPGNQPQHF. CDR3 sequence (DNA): TGTGCCAGCAGTCGGACGCCTGGCAATCAGCCCCAGCATTTT. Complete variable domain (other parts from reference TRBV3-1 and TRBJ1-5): DTAVSQTPKYLVTQMGNDKSIKCEQNLGHDTMYWYKQDSKKFLKIMFSYNNKELIINETVPNRFSPKSPDKAHLNLHINSLELGDSAVYFCASSRTPGNQPQHFGDGTRLSIL.

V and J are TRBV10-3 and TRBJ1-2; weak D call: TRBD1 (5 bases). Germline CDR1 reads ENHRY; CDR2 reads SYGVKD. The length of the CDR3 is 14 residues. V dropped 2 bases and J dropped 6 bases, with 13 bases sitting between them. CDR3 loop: CAISERRGFHGYTF. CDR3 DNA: TGTGCCATCAGTGAGAGGAGGGGTTTCCATGGCTACACCTTC.

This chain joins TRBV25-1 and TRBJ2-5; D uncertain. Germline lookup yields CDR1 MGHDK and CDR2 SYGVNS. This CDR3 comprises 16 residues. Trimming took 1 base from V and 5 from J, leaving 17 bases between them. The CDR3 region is CASSESPGRGLETQYF. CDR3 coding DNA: TGTGCCAGCAGTGAATCACCAGGAAGAGGTTTGGAGACCCAGTACTTC.

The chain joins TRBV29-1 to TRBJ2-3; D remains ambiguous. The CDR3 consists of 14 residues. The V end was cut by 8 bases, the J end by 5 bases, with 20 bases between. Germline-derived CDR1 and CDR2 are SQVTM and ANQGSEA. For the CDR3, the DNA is TGCAGCTCCTCGCGAAACCAGCTAGGAGATACGCAGTATTTT. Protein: CSSSRNQLGDTQYF.

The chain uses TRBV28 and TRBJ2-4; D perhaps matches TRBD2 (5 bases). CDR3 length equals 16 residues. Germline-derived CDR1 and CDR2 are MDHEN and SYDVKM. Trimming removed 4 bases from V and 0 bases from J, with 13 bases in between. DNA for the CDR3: TGTGCCAGCAGTTCCCCCCTCGGGGTAGCCAAAAACATTCAGTACTTC. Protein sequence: CASSSPLGVAKNIQYF.

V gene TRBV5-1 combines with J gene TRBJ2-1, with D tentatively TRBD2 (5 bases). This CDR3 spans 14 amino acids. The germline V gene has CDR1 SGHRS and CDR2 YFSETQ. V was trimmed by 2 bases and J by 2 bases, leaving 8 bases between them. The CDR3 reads CASSFGETYNEQFF. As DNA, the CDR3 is TGCGCCAGCAGCTTCGGGGAAACCTACAATGAGCAGTTCTTC.

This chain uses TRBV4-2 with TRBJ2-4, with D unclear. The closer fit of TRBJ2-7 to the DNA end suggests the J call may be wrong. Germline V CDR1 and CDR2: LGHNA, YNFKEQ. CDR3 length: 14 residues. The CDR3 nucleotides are TGTGCCAGCAGCCAAGAATTGGCCTTATACGAGCAGTACTTC. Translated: CASSQELALYEQYF.

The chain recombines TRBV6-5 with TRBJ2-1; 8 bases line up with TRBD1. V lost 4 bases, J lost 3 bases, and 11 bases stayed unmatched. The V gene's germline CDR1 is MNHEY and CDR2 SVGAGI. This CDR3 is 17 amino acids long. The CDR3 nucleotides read TGTGCCAGCAGTTCACCCCGGACAGGGCTTCGCTACAATGAGCAGTTCTTC. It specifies CASSSPRTGLRYNEQFF.

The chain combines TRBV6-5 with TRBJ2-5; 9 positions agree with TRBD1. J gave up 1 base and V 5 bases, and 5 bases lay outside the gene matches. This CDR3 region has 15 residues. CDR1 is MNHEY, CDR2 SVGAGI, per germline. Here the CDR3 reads CASSQDRGAQETQYF. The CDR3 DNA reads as TGTGCCAGCAGTCAGGACAGGGGCGCCCAAGAGACCCAGTACTTC.

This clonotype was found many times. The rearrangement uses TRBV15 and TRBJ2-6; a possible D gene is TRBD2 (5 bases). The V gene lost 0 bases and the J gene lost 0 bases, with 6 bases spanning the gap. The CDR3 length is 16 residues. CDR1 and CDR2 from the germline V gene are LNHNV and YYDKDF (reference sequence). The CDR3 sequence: CATSRDRGSGANVLTF. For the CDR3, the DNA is TGTGCCACCAGCAGAGATCGGGGCTCTGGGGCCAACGTCCTGACTTTC.

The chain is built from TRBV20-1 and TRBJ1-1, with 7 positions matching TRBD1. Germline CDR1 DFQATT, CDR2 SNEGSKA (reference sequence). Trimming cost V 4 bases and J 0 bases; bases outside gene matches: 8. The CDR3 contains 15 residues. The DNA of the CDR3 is TGCAGTGCTACCCGACAGGGTGGGGTGAACACTGAAGCTTTCTTT. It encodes CSATRQGGVNTEAFF.

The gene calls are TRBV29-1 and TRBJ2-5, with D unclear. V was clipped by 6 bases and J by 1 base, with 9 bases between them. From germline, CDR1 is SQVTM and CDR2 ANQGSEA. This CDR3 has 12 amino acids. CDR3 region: CSVRSGQETQYF. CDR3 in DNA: TGCAGCGTCCGGAGTGGCCAAGAGACCCAGTACTTC. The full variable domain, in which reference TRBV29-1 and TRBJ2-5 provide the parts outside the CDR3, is SAVISQKPSRDICQRGTSLTIQCQVDSQVTMMFWYRQQPGQSLTLIATANQGSEATYESGFVIDKFPISRPNLTFSTLTVSNMSPEDSSIYLCSVRSGQETQYFGPGTRLLVL.

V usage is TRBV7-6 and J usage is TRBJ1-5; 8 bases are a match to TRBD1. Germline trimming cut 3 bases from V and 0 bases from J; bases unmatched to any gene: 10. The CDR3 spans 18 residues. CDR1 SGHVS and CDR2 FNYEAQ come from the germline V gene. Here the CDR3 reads CASSFGSRGPNSNQPQHF. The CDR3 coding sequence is TGTGCCAGCAGCTTCGGTTCCAGGGGGCCCAATAGCAATCAGCCCCAGCATTTT.

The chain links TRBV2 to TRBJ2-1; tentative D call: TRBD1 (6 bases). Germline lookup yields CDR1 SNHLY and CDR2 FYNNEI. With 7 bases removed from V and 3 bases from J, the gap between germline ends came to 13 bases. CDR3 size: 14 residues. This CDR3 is CASMKGQNYNEQFF. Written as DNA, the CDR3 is TGTGCCAGCATGAAGGGACAAAACTACAATGAGCAGTTCTTC.

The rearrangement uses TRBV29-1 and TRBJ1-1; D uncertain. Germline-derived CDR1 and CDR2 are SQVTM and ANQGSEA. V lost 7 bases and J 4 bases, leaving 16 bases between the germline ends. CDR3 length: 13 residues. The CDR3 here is CSAPSRSITEAFF. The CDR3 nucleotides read TGCAGCGCCCCAAGTAGGTCGATCACTGAAGCTTTCTTT.

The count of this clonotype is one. The CDR3: CAYLRDRDYGYTF. CDR3 coding DNA: TGTGCCTACCTCCGGGACAGGGACTATGGCTACACCTTC. The chain recombines TRBV30 with TRBJ1-2; 9 bases match TRBD1. V was clipped by 7 bases and J by 3 bases; unmatched bases: 6. This CDR3 is built from 13 residues. Germline V gene lookup returns CDR1 GTSNPN and CDR2 SVGIG (reference sequence).

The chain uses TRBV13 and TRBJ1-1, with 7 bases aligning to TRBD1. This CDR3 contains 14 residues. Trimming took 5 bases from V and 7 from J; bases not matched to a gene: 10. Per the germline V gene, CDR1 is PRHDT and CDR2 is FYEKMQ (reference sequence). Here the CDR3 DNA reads TGTGCCAGCAGCGACCTACAGGGGAAACTTGAAGCTTTCTTT. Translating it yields CASSDLQGKLEAFF.

In DNA form, the CDR3 reads TGCAGTGCTAGAGTAGGGACTAGCGGGGTCAATGAGCAGTTCTTC. Translation gives CSARVGTSGVNEQFF. This sequence joins TRBV20-1 and TRBJ2-1; 13 nucleotides agree with TRBD2. Germline values: CDR1 DFQATT, CDR2 SNEGSKA (reference sequence). With 1 base clipped from V and 6 bases from J, the junction kept 3 bases outside the gene matches. The CDR3 loop spans 15 amino acids.

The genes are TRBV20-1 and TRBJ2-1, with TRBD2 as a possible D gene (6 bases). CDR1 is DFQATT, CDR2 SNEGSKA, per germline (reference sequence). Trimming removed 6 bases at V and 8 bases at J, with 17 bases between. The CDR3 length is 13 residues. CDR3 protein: CSAGTFSSDEQFF. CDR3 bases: TGCAGTGCCGGGACTTTTTCGTCCGATGAGCAGTTCTTC.

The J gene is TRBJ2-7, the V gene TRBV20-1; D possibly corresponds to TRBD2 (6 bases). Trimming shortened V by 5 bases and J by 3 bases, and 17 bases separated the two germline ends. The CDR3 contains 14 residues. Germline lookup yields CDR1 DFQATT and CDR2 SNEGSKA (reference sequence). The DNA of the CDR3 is TGCAGTGCTTTCCGGGACTCGGGACGCTACGAGCAGTACTTC. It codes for CSAFRDSGRYEQYF.

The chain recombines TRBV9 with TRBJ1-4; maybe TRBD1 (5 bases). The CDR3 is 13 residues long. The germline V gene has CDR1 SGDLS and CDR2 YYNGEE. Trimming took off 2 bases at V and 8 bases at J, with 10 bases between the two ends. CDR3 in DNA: TGTGCCAGCAGCGTGAGGGACTCCGAAAAACTGTTTTTT. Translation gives CASSVRDSEKLFF.

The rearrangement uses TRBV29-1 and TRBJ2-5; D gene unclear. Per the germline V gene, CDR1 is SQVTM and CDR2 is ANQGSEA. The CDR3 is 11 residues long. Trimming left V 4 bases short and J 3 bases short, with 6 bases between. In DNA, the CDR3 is TGCAGCGTTGGGCGAGAAGAGACCCAGTACTTC. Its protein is CSVGREETQYF.